These 21 T cell receptor beta chains came from one sample sequenced in a study of tumor-infiltrating lymphocytes in primary liver carcinoma. It was unsorted whole blood that yielded blood RNA, and germline DNA was also extracted. With around 500 ng total RNA as template and a constant-region primer, TCR beta cDNA was made. For TCR beta, libraries were produced by three nested multiplex PCR rounds using slightly modified ARM-PCR. Running around 9 cycles apiece, the first two PCR rounds relied on TRBV1-TRBV30 forward primers together with a C-beta reverse primer. TCRdb re-called the multiplex PCR reads with MiXCR, one entry per CDR3 protein. The sample records 300,000 to 350,000 distinct CDR3 sequences, 65% being singletons. The sample taken for sequencing was peripheral blood. These receptor sequences come from a middle-aged man with primary liver carcinoma and hepatitis B virus infection.

The CDR3 here is CASSGSCAEGDTQYF. The CDR3 region has the DNA TGTGCCAGCAGCGGGAGCTGCGCTGAAGGAGATACGCAGTATTTT. The chain employs TRBV13 and TRBJ2-3; TRBD2 might be the D (5 bases). Looked up from germline, CDR1 is PRHDT and CDR2 is FYEKMQ (reference sequence). The CDR3 totals 15 residues. Deletions cut 5 bases from V and 5 bases from J, with 17 bases between.

The CDR3 loop is CASSYQGALQLAKNIQYF. The CDR3 coding sequence is TGTGCCAGCAGTTACCAGGGGGCGCTTCAACTAGCCAAAAACATTCAGTACTTC. V and J are TRBV6-2 or TRBV6-3 and TRBJ2-4; 8 bases are shared with TRBD1. In germline, CDR1 is MNHEY, CDR2 SVGEGT. The CDR3 spans 18 residues. The V gene end was trimmed by 2 bases and the J gene end by 0 bases; junction bases not matched to a gene: 9.

This clonotype has only a few counts. At one end, the junction sequence differs from germline, possibly due to a read error. This chain uses TRBV5-4 with TRBJ2-5; TRBD1 matches 7 bases. The CDR3 totals 14 residues. Per germline, CDR1 SGHNT and CDR2 YYREEE (reference sequence). The CDR3 coding sequence is TGTGCCAGCAACTTGGTTCAGGGGGTCGGGACCCAGTACTTC. Its protein is CASNLVQGVGTQYF.

CDR3 in amino acids: CASSPTKGRPYF. The CDR3 region has the DNA TGTGCCAGCAGCCCGACTAAGGGGAGGCCATACTTC. The chain carries TRBV11-1 and TRBJ2-7, with D possibly being TRBD2 (6 bases). The CDR3 spans 12 residues. CDR1 SGHAT and CDR2 FQDESV come from the germline V gene (reference sequence). V shed 5 bases and J shed 13 bases, with 18 bases lying between them.

As concerns this clonotype: At one of its ends the junction is not consistent with the germline gene, which may arise from a read error. This chain links TRBV10-3 with TRBJ2-7, with 8 bases fitting TRBD2. The CDR3 runs 14 residues. Germline CDR1 and CDR2: ENHRY and SYGVKD. CDR3 DNA sequence: TGTGCCATCAGTGAAAAGCGGGGGAAGGGCGAGCAGTATTTC. It encodes CAISEKRGKGEQYF.

Details on this clonotype: A much larger clone differs from this one at a single base, so this may be a read error. The genes are TRBV6-2 or TRBV6-3 and TRBJ2-1, with unresolved D. CDR3 length: 13 residues. Germline assignment: CDR1 MNHEY and CDR2 SVGEGT. CDR3 sequence (DNA): TGTGCCAGCATTTACTCGTTTTGGGATGAGCAGTTCTTC. It yields the protein CASIYSFWDEQFF.

Ten or more counts support this clonotype. The chain uses TRBV7-9 and TRBJ1-1; D is ambiguous. This CDR3 has 14 amino acids. V lost 5 bases to trimming and J lost 4 bases, with 14 bases between them. Germline CDR1 SEHNR, CDR2 FQNEAQ (reference sequence). In DNA, the CDR3 is TGTGCCAGCAGCCCTAGCTCCGATGGCACTGAAGCTTTCTTT. Protein: CASSPSSDGTEAFF.

This clonotype has only a few counts. This sequence may be a read error, since a much larger clone differs from it by one base. The chain employs TRBV6-6 and TRBJ2-1; 14 bases line up with TRBD2. Germline CDR1 and CDR2: MNHNY and SVGAGI (reference sequence). This CDR3 is built from 15 residues. V lost 2 bases and J lost 9; bases outside the gene matches: 3. CDR3 DNA: TGTGCCAGCAGTTACGAGGGACTAGCGGGAGTTGAGCAGTTCTTC. Protein: CASSYEGLAGVEQFF.

Only one count was recorded for this clonotype. Germline is not matched at one junction end, which may reflect a read error. The J gene is TRBJ2-6, the V gene TRBV5-6, with a possible D match to TRBD1 (5 bases). The CDR3 sequence is 14 residues long. Germline V gene sequence: CDR1 SGHDT, CDR2 YYEEEE. The CDR3 loop reads CASSLNSGANALTF. The CDR3 bases are TGTGCCAGCAGCTTAAACTCTGGGGCCAACGCCCTGACTTTC.

As for this clonotype: A much larger clone differs from this one at a single base, so this may be a read error. The chain uses TRBV6-6 and TRBJ2-3; no clear D. V gave up 0 bases and J gave up 4 bases, with 17 bases separating them. Germline V gene sequence: CDR1 MNHNY, CDR2 SVGAGI (reference sequence). The length of the CDR3 is 17 residues. CDR3 loop: CASSYSLSTDPSDTQYF. DNA for the CDR3: TGTGCCAGCAGTTACTCGCTATCCACCGACCCATCAGATACGCAGTATTTT.

This clonotype was detected a few times. The chain recombines TRBV4-3 with TRBJ2-2, with D hard to call. V was clipped by 0 bases and J by 4 bases, with 12 bases between them. Germline CDR1 is LGHNA and CDR2 is YSLEER. The CDR3 length is 16 residues. CDR3 nucleotide sequence: TGCGCCAGCAGCCAAGAGCCGGCAGATTTCACCGGGGAGCTGTTTTTT. Residues: CASSQEPADFTGELFF.

The rearrangement joins TRBV6-2 or TRBV6-3 to TRBJ1-2, with unresolved D. Trimming took off 6 bases at V and 6 bases at J, with 26 bases between the two ends. The CDR3 sequence is 17 residues long. Germline V CDR1 and CDR2: MNHEY, SVGEGT. The CDR3 region is CASRNSCGDGTNDGYTF. In DNA, the CDR3 is TGTGCCAGCAGAAACTCCTGTGGTGACGGAACGAATGATGGCTACACCTTC.

The CDR3: CASSYTGDDGNTIYF. CDR3 coding DNA: TGTGCCAGCAGTTACACGGGAGACGATGGAAACACCATATATTTT. This chain uses TRBV6-5 with TRBJ1-3, with D unresolved. The V end was cut by 2 bases, the J end by 3 bases, with 11 bases between. Germline CDR1 is MNHEY and CDR2 is SVGAGI. This CDR3 spans 15 amino acids.

This clonotype has at least ten counts. The chain carries TRBV30 and TRBJ2-7; 7 nucleotides agree with TRBD1. V was clipped by 7 bases and J by 4 bases; unmatched bases: 13. Looked up from germline, CDR1 is GTSNPN and CDR2 is SVGIG (reference sequence). This CDR3 region has 14 residues. The CDR3 DNA follows: TGTGCCTTACACTCCGGGACAGAAGGGTACGAGCAGTACTTC. It encodes CALHSGTEGYEQYF.

This clonotype was seen at least ten times. This chain joins TRBV4-1 and TRBJ1-1, with D maybe TRBD1 (5 bases). V lost 7 bases and J lost 2, with 20 bases in between. Germline V gene sequence: CDR1 MGHRA, CDR2 YSYEKL. This CDR3 spans 16 amino acids. In nucleotides, the CDR3 is TGCGCCAGCACTCTATTTGGGGGGACGGAAAACACTGAAGCTTTCTTT. Translated, it gives CASTLFGGTENTEAFF.

Worth noting for this clonotype: One base away lies a much larger clone, so this may be a sequencing read error. This chain joins TRBV5-4 and TRBJ2-2; D is perhaps TRBD1 or TRBD2 (5 bases each). CDR3 length: 16 residues. The V end lost 4 bases, the J end lost 1 base, and 14 bases lay between the germline ends. The V gene's germline CDR1 is SGHNT and CDR2 YYREEE (reference sequence). CDR3 protein: CASSGARGQNTGELFF. CDR3 in DNA: TGTGCCAGCAGCGGGGCCCGAGGGCAGAACACCGGGGAGCTGTTTTTT.

This CDR3 reads CPSSPEGLAVSSYNEQFF. The CDR3 coding sequence is TGTCCTAGCAGCCCCGAGGGACTAGCGGTGAGCTCCTACAATGAGCAGTTCTTC. V gene TRBV4-2 combines with J gene TRBJ2-1; 11 bases are shared with TRBD2. CDR3 length: 18 amino acids. The germline V gene encodes CDR1 LGHNA and CDR2 YNFKEQ.

A few counts support this clonotype. This clone may be a read error of a much larger clone one base away. This chain joins TRBV6-4 and TRBJ2-1, with D possibly being TRBD2 (5 bases). This CDR3 is built from 14 residues. Germline V gene data show CDR1 as MRHNA and CDR2 as SNTAGT. The CDR3 region has the DNA TGTGCCAGCAGTGAACGTGGGAGTGAAGATGAGCGGTTCTTC. It specifies CASSERGSEDERFF.

This clonotype was picked up many times. The J gene is TRBJ2-5, the V gene TRBV6-5; D may correspond to TRBD1 or TRBD2 (6 bases each). V was shortened by 5 bases and J by 5 bases, with 18 bases between the two germline ends. The CDR3 covers 15 residues. Germline V gene lookup returns CDR1 MNHEY and CDR2 SVGAGI. The CDR3 DNA follows: TGTGCCAGCAGTCCGGTTTGGGGGGCTGAGGAGACCCAGTACTTC. The encoded protein is CASSPVWGAEETQYF.

This clonotype occurred a few times. The rearrangement links TRBV19 to TRBJ2-1, with TRBD2 identical over 10 bases. The CDR3 has 16 amino acids. J was trimmed by 4 bases and V by 2 bases; bases with no gene match: 5. Germline CDR1 is LNHDA and CDR2 is SQIVND (reference sequence). The DNA for the CDR3 is TGTGCCAGTAGTATATTCCCGACTAGCGGGTACAATGAGCAGTTCTTC. Translating gives CASSIFPTSGYNEQFF.

Worth noting for this clonotype: Being one base from a much bigger clone, this may be a read error. The rearrangement links TRBV6-5 to TRBJ1-2; 11 positions agree with TRBD1. Germline V gene sequence: CDR1 MNHEY, CDR2 SVGAGI. The CDR3 length is 14 residues. Written as DNA, the CDR3 is TGTGCCAGCGGCGGGACAGGGGGTTTCTATGGCTACGCCTTC. Translation gives CASGGTGGFYGYAF.